These 25 T cell receptor beta chains share one sample of origin, sequenced in a study of blood T cell repertoires in COVID-19. Repertoires were generated with immunoSEQ multiplex PCR, while TCRdb's copy carries only in-frame clones and drops some. The sample yields about 200,000 clones, around nine tenths seen once. The sequenced sample consisted of peripheral blood. The receptors stem from a man aged 55 to 70 with COVID-19, enrolled during active disease.

Regarding this clone: The sample has other DNA sequences that encode this CDR3 too. The chain recombines TRBV2 with TRBJ1-6; D uncertain. V lost 3 bases and J 7 bases, leaving 10 bases between the germline ends. The germline CDR1 and CDR2 sequences are SNHLY and FYNNEI. There are 14 residues in the CDR3. CDR3 sequence reads: CASSDRRGNSPLHF. CDR3 nucleotide sequence: TGTGCCAGCAGTGATCGGAGAGGAAATTCACCCCTCCACTTT.

The chain uses TRBV5-1 and TRBJ2-1, with D unclear. With 5 bases removed from V and 5 bases from J, the gap between germline ends came to 5 bases. CDR3 size: 11 residues. CDR1 and CDR2 (germline): SGHRS, YFSETQ. CDR3 residues: CASRRDNEQFF. CDR3 in DNA: TGCGCCAGCAGACGGGACAATGAGCAGTTCTTC.

This rearrangement joins TRBV27 to TRBJ2-5; possibly TRBD1 for D (5 bases). V shed 7 bases and J shed 0 bases, with 12 bases lying between them. Germline V gene lookup returns CDR1 MNHEY and CDR2 SMNVEV (reference sequence). This CDR3 has 14 amino acids. The CDR3 nucleotides read TGTGCCAGCAAGGGGTTGGGGTACCAAGAGACCCAGTACTTC. Its protein product is CASKGLGYQETQYF.

The chain combines TRBV5-4 with TRBJ2-7, with 8 bases fitting TRBD1. Trimming took 0 bases from V and 7 from J; bases not matched to a gene: 6. The germline CDR1 and CDR2 sequences are SGHNT and YYREEE (reference sequence). The CDR3 totals 14 residues. The CDR3 DNA follows: TGTGCCAGCAGCTTGGGGCAGGGGGCGCGGGAGCAGTACTTC. Protein sequence: CASSLGQGAREQYF.

The V and J genes are TRBV20-1 and TRBJ2-1; perhaps TRBD1 as D (6 bases). Germline CDR1 and CDR2: DFQATT and SNEGSKA (reference sequence). The CDR3 contains 11 residues. The V end was cut by 4 bases, the J end by 6 bases, with 7 bases between. The CDR3 coding sequence is TGCAGTGCTATAGGGGGCAATGAGCAGTTCTTC. It codes for CSAIGGNEQFF.

This chain uses TRBV6-5 with TRBJ1-5; 9 nucleotides line up with TRBD1. This CDR3 comprises 15 residues. J gave up 0 bases and V 6 bases, and 3 bases lay outside the gene matches. Germline values: CDR1 MNHEY, CDR2 SVGAGI. The CDR3 region has the DNA TGTGCCAGCAGATGGGGACAGGGTAGCAATCAGCCCCAGCATTTT. This codes for CASRWGQGSNQPQHF.

The V and J genes are TRBV29-1 and TRBJ2-7, with 9 bases lining up with TRBD2. V shed 7 bases and J 3 bases; nucleotides not matched to a gene: 13. The CDR3 consists of 15 residues. Germline CDR1 reads SQVTM; CDR2 reads ANQGSEA. The CDR3 loop is CSAGGLAGEGYEQYF. Written as DNA, the CDR3 is TGCAGCGCCGGAGGGTTAGCGGGAGAAGGCTACGAGCAGTACTTC.

The chain couples TRBV7-9 to TRBJ2-3; 14 bases line up with TRBD2. This CDR3 is 17 amino acids long. Germline CDR1 and CDR2: SEHNR and FQNEAQ (reference sequence). Trimming removed 5 bases from V and 5 bases from J; junction bases left unmatched: 9. The CDR3 is CASSLGLAGVIGDTQYF. Written as DNA, the CDR3 is TGTGCCAGCAGCCTGGGACTAGCGGGGGTAATCGGAGATACGCAGTATTTT.

V and J are TRBV5-1 and TRBJ2-7, with 9 bases aligning to TRBD1. The germline V gene has CDR1 SGHRS and CDR2 YFSETQ. This CDR3 is built from 17 residues. J gave up 1 base and V 3 bases, and 11 bases lay outside the gene matches. The CDR3 protein is CASSSPSRQGGSYEQYF. CDR3 sequence (DNA): TGCGCCAGCAGCTCCCCCTCTCGACAGGGGGGATCCTACGAGCAGTACTTC.

The chain employs TRBV6-1 and TRBJ2-3; 13 nucleotides match TRBD2. The CDR3 is made up of 17 amino acids. Germline assignment: CDR1 MNHNS and CDR2 SASEGT. V shed 2 bases and J 3 bases; nucleotides not matched to a gene: 5. CDR3: CASSEPTTSGGTDTQYF. CDR3 nucleotide sequence: TGTGCCAGCAGTGAACCGACGACTAGCGGGGGGACAGATACGCAGTATTTT.

The gene calls are TRBV29-1 and TRBJ2-1; D is unresolved. CDR3 length: 15 residues. The V gene lost 6 bases and the J gene lost 3 bases, with 18 bases spanning the gap. Germline lookup yields CDR1 SQVTM and CDR2 ANQGSEA. The CDR3 reads CSVPTLHGGYNEQFF. DNA of the CDR3: TGCAGCGTCCCGACACTTCATGGTGGCTACAATGAGCAGTTCTTC.

The sample holds one count of this clone. The J gene is TRBJ1-1, the V gene TRBV7-9; 7 positions match TRBD1. With V trimmed by 5 bases and J by 3 bases, 9 bases remained unmatched. The CDR3 is 15 amino acids. CDR1 is SEHNR and CDR2 is FQNEAQ in the germline V gene (reference sequence). For the CDR3, the DNA is TGTGCCAGCAGCGTTTACGGGACAGACTACACTGAAGCTTTCTTT. Amino acids: CASSVYGTDYTEAFF.

The V call is TRBV10-3, the J call TRBJ2-7; 12 bases are shared with TRBD2. The V segment lost 7 bases and the J segment 2 bases; nucleotides outside the gene matches: 3. Germline assignment: CDR1 ENHRY and CDR2 SYGVKD. The CDR3 runs to 14 residues. The chain's CDR3 is CAIKGLAGPYEQYF. The CDR3, as DNA: TGTGCCATCAAGGGACTAGCGGGCCCCTACGAGCAGTACTTC.

The chain combines TRBV18 with TRBJ1-1; 8 bases align to TRBD1. Germline assignment: CDR1 KGHSH and CDR2 LQKENI. V shed 2 bases, J shed 12 bases, and the junction held 8 bases outside the gene matches. CDR3 length: 13 amino acids. The CDR3 bases are TGTGCCAGCTCACCAAAACAGGGGGAAATGACTTTCTTT. Its protein is CASSPKQGEMTFF. Looking up the rest from reference TRBV18 and TRBJ1-1 gives the full variable domain: NAGVMQNPRHLVRRRGQEARLRCSPMKGHSHVYWYRQLPEEGLKFMVYLQKENIIDESGMPKERFSAEFPKEGPSILRIQQVVRGDSAAYFCASSPKQGEMTFFGQGTRLTVV.

For the CDR3, the DNA is TGTGCCAGCAAAAATCCGGGGAGCACTAATGAAAAACTGTTTTTT. Its translation: CASKNPGSTNEKLFF. This chain joins TRBV2 and TRBJ1-4; D not certain. This CDR3 spans 15 amino acids. Germline-derived CDR1 and CDR2 are SNHLY and FYNNEI. Trimming removed 7 bases from V and 2 bases from J, with 14 bases in between.

The chain joins TRBV5-4 to TRBJ2-1, with 7 bases identical to TRBD1. The germline CDR1 and CDR2 sequences are SGHNT and YYREEE (reference sequence). J lost 5 bases, V lost 4 bases, and 9 bases had no gene match. The CDR3 has 15 amino acids. The CDR3 nucleotides are TGTGCCAGCAGCCGCCCTTTCGGGACAGACAATGAGCAGTTCTTC. The encoded protein is CASSRPFGTDNEQFF.

The genes are TRBV2 and TRBJ1-2; weak D call: TRBD1 (6 bases). From germline, CDR1 is SNHLY and CDR2 FYNNEI. Trimming took off 5 bases at V and 4 bases at J, with 8 bases between the two ends. CDR3 length: 12 amino acids. The CDR3 sequence is CASSLQGYGYTF. CDR3 DNA sequence: TGTGCCAGCAGTTTACAGGGCTATGGCTACACCTTC. Full variable domain (remainder filled in from reference TRBV2 and TRBJ1-2): EPEVTQTPSHQVTQMGQEVILRCVPISNHLYFYWYRQILGQKVEFLVSFYNNEISEKSEIFDDQFSVERPDGSNFTLKIRSTKLEDSAMYFCASSLQGYGYTFGSGTRLTVV.

This CDR3 reads CASRFSGELGEQYF. In nucleotides, the CDR3 is TGTGCCAGCAGGTTTAGCGGGGAACTGGGTGAGCAGTACTTC. The chain employs TRBV11-2 and TRBJ2-7; 8 nucleotides agree with TRBD2. Germline lookup yields CDR1 SGHAT and CDR2 FQNNGV. The trim removed 6 bases at V and 7 bases at J, leaving 11 bases unmatched. This CDR3 has 14 amino acids.

This clone was counted between two and nine times. The CDR3 region has the DNA TGTGCCAGCAGTCGACCGGGACAGATGAGGACTGAAGCTTTCTTT. It translates to CASSRPGQMRTEAFF. This sequence joins TRBV3-1 (or the pseudogene TRBV3-2) and TRBJ1-1, with 7 bases fitting TRBD1. The CDR3 is made up of 15 amino acids. Per the germline V gene, CDR1 is LGHDT and CDR2 is YNNKEL (reference sequence). The ends lost 6 bases at V and 5 bases at J; junction bases unmatched: 12.

V is TRBV27 and J is TRBJ2-2; 7 bases align to TRBD1. CDR3 length equals 15 residues. Germline V CDR1 and CDR2: MNHEY, SMNVEV (reference sequence). Trimming took 3 bases from V and 2 from J; bases not matched to a gene: 3. CDR3 sequence: CASSFRDRNTGELFF. The CDR3 DNA follows: TGTGCCAGCAGTTTCCGGGACAGAAACACCGGGGAGCTGTTTTTT.

The V call is TRBV11-3, the J call TRBJ1-2; D is perhaps TRBD1 (5 bases). The CDR3 is 13 amino acids. With 1 base removed from V and 8 bases from J, the gap between germline ends came to 11 bases. The germline V gene has CDR1 SGHNT and CDR2 YENEEA. The CDR3 loop reads CASSLAGGGGYTF. The CDR3 bases are TGTGCCAGCAGCTTAGCCGGGGGAGGCGGCTACACCTTC.

This chain links TRBV19 with TRBJ2-3, with 7 bases aligning to TRBD2. The CDR3 has 23 residues. CDR1 and CDR2 (germline): LNHDA, SQIVND (reference sequence). The trim removed 3 bases at V and 2 bases at J, leaving 29 bases unmatched. The CDR3 region has the DNA TGTGCCAGTAGTATTGAGGATCTCCCGGGACTCCGGGAGGACATGGTGATCACAGATACGCAGTATTTT. Its protein product is CASSIEDLPGLREDMVITDTQYF.

The chain combines TRBV7-2 with TRBJ2-7, with D perhaps matching TRBD2 (6 bases). V was cut by 2 bases and J by 2 bases, with 13 bases left in between. Germline loops: CDR1 SGHTA, CDR2 FQGNSA. The CDR3 sequence is 15 residues long. The DNA of the CDR3 is TGTGCCAGCAGCTTACGGGAGACTGAAACCTACGAGCAGTACTTC. It translates to CASSLRETETYEQYF.

V usage is TRBV7-2 and J usage is TRBJ2-2; possible D gene TRBD2, 6 bases. V was cut by 4 bases and J by 1 base, with 13 bases left in between. This CDR3 comprises 16 residues. Looked up from germline, CDR1 is SGHTA and CDR2 is FQGNSA. CDR3 DNA: TGTGCCAGCAGCTCCCCTAGCGCAAGGAACACCGGGGAGCTGTTTTTT. Translated, it gives CASSSPSARNTGELFF.

The chain employs TRBV4-2 and TRBJ2-7; D is undetermined. CDR1 and CDR2 (germline): LGHNA, YNFKEQ. The V end was cut by 3 bases, the J end by 7 bases, with 13 bases between. This CDR3 spans 13 amino acids. The CDR3 protein is CASSQALMQEQYF. The CDR3 DNA sequence: TGTGCCAGCAGCCAGGCATTAATGCAGGAGCAGTACTTC.